The rows below give T cell receptor beta chains drawn from one sample of a study of cytomegalovirus exposure and HLA in healthy donors. Sequencing used immunoSEQ multiplex PCR; TCRdb keeps in-frame clones, though not all of them. The sample carries 150,000 or so clones, around 67% recorded once. Sequenced material: PBMCs. These TCRs come from a man younger than 35 in good health and CMV-seropositive. Both conserved end residues are part of each CDR3. The order of the fields is J gene, V gene, clone size, D gene, CDR3 protein, CDR3 DNA. The D gene is left open where the match is weak. Clone size, where shown, is once, few, many, or a class for clones that have expanded.

TRBJ2-1,TRBV4-2,NA,TRBD2,CASSQDLRASGVGQFF,TGTGCCAGCAGCCAAGATCTCCGGGCTAGCGGGGTCGGGCAGTTCTTC
TRBJ2-7,TRBV5-6,NA,NA,CASSSLLGLPIASYEQYF,TGTGCCAGCAGCTCCCTCCTCGGCCTCCCTATAGCGTCCTACGAGCAGTACTTC
TRBJ1-6,TRBV10-3,NA,NA,CAIGGGLSYNSPLHF,TGTGCCATCGGGGGGGGCCTCTCCTATAATTCACCCCTCCACTTT
TRBJ2-7,TRBV5-1,once,TRBD2,CASSFAPAVDTSGLSSYEQYF,TGCGCCAGCAGTTTCGCCCCGGCCGTTGACACTAGCGGGCTTAGCTCCTACGAGCAGTACTTC
TRBJ2-7,TRBV6-6,NA,TRBD1,CASRDRGPEQYF,TGTGCCAGCAGAGACAGGGGGCCCGAGCAGTACTTC
TRBJ2-1,TRBV30,once,NA,CAWSAAGHNEQFF,TGTGCCTGGAGTGCGGCGGGACACAATGAGCAGTTCTTC
TRBJ1-5,TRBV7-2,once,NA,CASSFKGSNQPQHF,TGTGCCAGCAGCTTCAAGGGGAGCAATCAGCCCCAGCATTTT
TRBJ1-3,TRBV6-6,NA,NA,CASSSTDRNSGNTIYF,TGTGCCAGCAGTTCGACGGACAGAAACTCTGGAAACACCATATATTTT
TRBJ1-1,TRBV6-5,few,NA,CASCPYGGLTEAFF,TGTGCCAGCTGCCCGTACGGGGGTTTGACTGAAGCTTTCTTT
TRBJ1-1,TRBV5-1,NA,TRBD1,CASSPGTGNSEAFF,TGCGCCAGCAGCCCCGGGACAGGTAATTCTGAAGCTTTCTTT
TRBJ2-2,TRBV7-3,NA,NA,CASSLGTNTGELFF,TGTGCCAGCAGCTTAGGCACAAACACCGGGGAGCTGTTTTTT
TRBJ1-2,TRBV29-1,NA,NA,CSVDEISQMGLIKYGYTF,TGCAGCGTTGACGAAATCTCCCAAATGGGACTGATTAAATATGGCTACACCTTC
TRBJ2-7,TRBV29-1,NA,NA,CSVKKWEDHYEQYF,TGCAGCGTTAAAAAATGGGAGGACCACTACGAGCAGTACTTC
TRBJ1-3,TRBV7-9,NA,NA,CASSPTGSGNTIYF,TGTGCCAGCAGCCCAACAGGGTCCGGAAACACCATATATTTT
TRBJ2-7,TRBV6-5,NA,TRBD1,CASSYSNRGRYEQYF,TGTGCCAGCAGTTACTCGAACAGGGGAAGGTACGAGCAGTACTTC
TRBJ1-4,TRBV15,once,TRBD1,CATSREGQDEKLFF,TGTGCCACCAGCAGAGAAGGACAGGACGAAAAGCTGTTTTTT
TRBJ1-1,TRBV5-4,few,NA,CASSLVQVGNTEAFF,TGTGCCAGCAGCTTGGTGCAGGTGGGGAACACTGAAGCTTTCTTT
TRBJ1-5,TRBV7-2,NA,TRBD1,CASSFLGQGANQPQHF,TGTGCCAGCAGCTTCCTCGGACAGGGGGCTAATCAGCCCCAGCATTTT
TRBJ1-4,TRBV27,NA,NA,CASTEESIRKGKLFF,TGTGCCAGCACCGAAGAGAGCATTCGAAAGGGGAAACTGTTTTTT
TRBJ2-7,TRBV20-1,NA,NA,CSASLYEQYF,TGCAGTGCATCCCTCTACGAGCAGTACTTC
TRBJ2-4,TRBV28,NA,TRBD2,CASSFPGGLPRGQYF,TGTGCCAGCAGTTTCCCCGGGGGGTTACCCCGCGGCCAGTACTTC
TRBJ2-1,TRBV10-3,few,TRBD2,CAIRTSGGDSYNEQFF,TGTGCCATCAGAACTAGCGGGGGGGACTCCTACAATGAGCAGTTCTTC
TRBJ1-3,TRBV7-8,NA,TRBD1,CASSLAGQNSGNTIYF,TGTGCCAGCAGCTTAGCGGGACAGAACTCTGGAAACACCATATATTTT
TRBJ2-3,TRBV29-1,once,TRBD1,CSVEGQMTDTQYF,TGCAGCGTTGAGGGACAGATGACAGATACGCAGTATTTT
TRBJ2-1,TRBV5-1,NA,TRBD2,CASGVLAGGGNNEQFF,TGCGCCAGCGGAGTTTTAGCGGGAGGGGGAAACAATGAGCAGTTCTTC
TRBJ2-1,TRBV25-1,NA,TRBD1,CASSGGQGYYNEQFF,TGTGCCAGCAGTGGGGGACAGGGTTACTACAATGAGCAGTTCTTC
TRBJ2-7,TRBV27,NA,TRBD2,CASSLSASGSLPRGEQYF,TGTGCCAGCAGTTTATCAGCTAGCGGGAGCCTTCCGCGGGGCGAGCAGTACTTC
TRBJ2-7,TRBV2,NA,NA,CASKGLGIYEQYF,TGTGCCAGCAAGGGGTTGGGTATCTACGAGCAGTACTTC
TRBJ1-4,TRBV11-2,NA,TRBD1,CASSRRTGPYEKLFF,TGTGCCAGCAGCCGCAGGACAGGGCCATATGAAAAACTGTTTTTT
TRBJ1-2,TRBV28,NA,TRBD1,CAGQGQGYGYTF,TGTGCCGGCCAGGGACAGGGCTATGGCTACACCTTC
TRBJ2-7,TRBV2,few,NA,CASRAERVSTGEQYF,TGTGCCAGCAGGGCTGAACGGGTCTCGACTGGTGAGCAGTACTTC
TRBJ2-5,TRBV29-1,NA,NA,CSVDRLQETQYF,TGCAGCGTTGACAGACTACAAGAGACCCAGTACTTC
TRBJ2-5,TRBV7-3,NA,TRBD2,CASSSTGTSGETQYF,TGTGCCAGCAGCTCCACCGGGACTAGCGGTGAGACCCAGTACTTC